The clone carrying this T cell receptor (beta chain) was seen more than once but under ten times. This sample was taken from a study of T-cell reconstitution after alpha-beta-depleted transplantation in children. Germline loops: CDR1 SGHRS, CDR2 YFSETQ. V lost 4 bases and J 3 bases, leaving 16 bases between the germline ends. The CDR3 spans 16 residues. Researchers prepared the TCRbeta library using unique molecular identifiers, the study reports. One entry per CDR3 protein, called by TCRdb with MiXCR from the PCR reads. The table has 500,000 to 600,000 distinct CDR3 sequences, approximately 32% seen once.

The source is a human donor who donated a stem cell graft to a child with aplastic anemia. The sequencing here drew on PBMCs from the stem cell graft donor, taken from the stem cell graft. V is TRBV5-1 and J is TRBJ1-4; the D gene is possibly TRBD1 (5 bases). Here the CDR3 DNA reads TGCGCCAGCAGCCTCCAGGGTGACGGATCTAATGAAAAACTGTTTTTT. The encoded protein is CASSLQGDGSNEKLFF.